Following are 27 T cell receptor beta chains from one sample sequenced in a study of molecular identifiers for immune sequencing clone quantification. MiXCR, applied by TCRdb to the PCR reads, yields one record per CDR3 protein. Altogether some 680,000 distinct CDR3 sequences are present, 25% being singletons, with the ten largest covering 0.78%. The sequencing input was naive CD8+ T cells from blood, with Jurkat cell RNA spiked in. Subset reported: FACS-sorted CD8+CD4-CCR7+CD45RA+ naive T cells. Receptors originate from a human donor in good health. Some libraries in this study had Jurkat cell RNA spiked in.

This clonotype occurred many times. The chain links TRBV29-1 to TRBJ2-7, with unresolved D. V was cut by 4 bases and J by 2 bases, with 9 bases left in between. This CDR3 spans 12 amino acids. The V gene's germline CDR1 is SQVTM and CDR2 ANQGSEA. CDR3 nucleotides: TGCAGCGTTGTAGAGCAAGCCTACGAGCAGTACTTC. The encoded protein is CSVVEQAYEQYF.

This clonotype came up many times. The V and J genes are TRBV6-2 or TRBV6-3 and TRBJ1-5; D ambiguous. The CDR3 has 15 amino acids. Looked up from germline, CDR1 is MNHEY and CDR2 is SVGEGT. Between the trimmed V and J ends, which lost 2 bases and 4 bases, there was a span of 12 bases. The CDR3 DNA sequence: TGTGCCAGCAGTTACAAGGCAGGCCCTAATCAGCCCCAGCATTTT. It encodes CASSYKAGPNQPQHF.

The sample holds a few counts of this clonotype. The V gene is TRBV6-2 or TRBV6-3, the J gene TRBJ2-5; 11 bases match TRBD1. The CDR3 runs 16 residues. CDR1 is MNHEY and CDR2 is SVGEGT in the germline V gene. Trimming cost V 6 bases and J 7 bases; bases outside gene matches: 13. In DNA, the CDR3 is TGTGCCAGCAGATGGGACAGGGGGTACTTTGGGGTGACCCAGTACTTC. Residues: CASRWDRGYFGVTQYF.

This clonotype showed up just a few times. The rearrangement uses TRBV7-9 and TRBJ2-7; D is unresolved. V dropped 1 base and J dropped 7 bases, with 14 bases sitting between them. The CDR3 is made up of 14 amino acids. Germline values: CDR1 SEHNR, CDR2 FQNEAQ (reference sequence). The CDR3 loop is CASSLVDTLQEQYF. In nucleotides, the CDR3 is TGTGCCAGCAGCTTAGTAGACACCCTTCAGGAGCAGTACTTC.

A note on this clonotype: A much bigger clone sits one base away, suggesting this may be a read error. V usage is TRBV6-5 and J usage is TRBJ2-6, with D perhaps TRBD1 (5 bases). CDR1 MNHEY and CDR2 SVGAGI come from the germline V gene. The CDR3 has 15 amino acids. The CDR3 DNA reads TGTGCCAGCAGTTTAGGGGTCTCTGGGGCCAACGCCCTGACTTTC. Amino acids: CASSLGVSGANALTF.

CDR3 sequence: CASSSRGVDSPYNEQFF. CDR3 coding DNA: TGTGCCAGCAGCTCCCGGGGGGTAGATTCCCCCTACAATGAGCAGTTCTTC. The chain couples TRBV5-5 to TRBJ2-1; TRBD2 matches at 7 bases. The CDR3 covers 17 residues. V dropped 3 bases and J dropped 2; count of bases not matched to a gene: 11. Germline V gene data show CDR1 as SGHKS and CDR2 as YYEKEE (reference sequence).

This chain joins TRBV4-1 and TRBJ1-1; TRBD1 agrees at 8 bases. The J segment lost 3 bases and the V segment lost 4 bases, leaving 7 bases of the junction unmatched. The CDR3 is made up of 15 amino acids. The germline gives CDR1 MGHRA, CDR2 YSYEKL. CDR3 protein: CASSPLQGVDTEAFF. CDR3 sequence (DNA): TGCGCCAGCAGCCCCTTACAGGGGGTAGACACTGAAGCTTTCTTT.

The chain recombines TRBV27 with TRBJ1-1, with D possibly being TRBD1 (5 bases). V lost 1 base to trimming and J lost 1 base, with 7 bases between them. The V gene's germline CDR1 is MNHEY and CDR2 SMNVEV (reference sequence). This CDR3 has 14 amino acids. The CDR3 loop is CASSLLGTNTEAFF. The CDR3 nucleotides read TGTGCCAGCAGTTTATTAGGGACGAACACTGAAGCTTTCTTT.

A word on this clonotype: A much larger clone sits a single nucleotide away, making a read error possible. V and J are TRBV15 and TRBJ2-3, with TRBD2 matching 9 bases. Germline V gene lookup returns CDR1 LNHNV and CDR2 YYDKDF (reference sequence). The CDR3 is 16 amino acids. The CDR3 loop is CTTSMGAGGRTDTQYF. Written as DNA, the CDR3 is TGTACCACCAGCATGGGAGCGGGAGGACGGACAGATACGCAGTATTTT. The full variable domain, its missing parts supplied by reference TRBV15 and TRBJ2-3, is DAMVIQNPRYQVTQFGKPVTLSCSQTLNHNVMYWYQQKSSQAPKLLFHYYDKDFNNEADTPDNFQSRRPNTSFCFLDIRSPGLGDTAMYLCTTSMGAGGRTDTQYFGPGTRLTVL.

The chain employs TRBV19 and TRBJ1-5; TRBD1 might be the D (6 bases). CDR1 and CDR2 from the germline V gene are LNHDA and SQIVND (reference sequence). V was shortened by 4 bases and J by 9 bases, with 16 bases between the two germline ends. CDR3 length equals 14 residues. The CDR3 region is CASSTQGPDRPQHF. CDR3 coding DNA: TGTGCCAGTAGTACACAGGGACCCGATCGGCCCCAGCATTTT.

Many counts were recorded for this clonotype. V usage is TRBV12-3 or TRBV12-4 and J usage is TRBJ2-3, with TRBD2 matching over 8 bases. CDR3 length equals 14 residues. The V gene end was trimmed by 6 bases and the J gene end by 7 bases; junction bases not matched to a gene: 9. The CDR3 here is CASSREGQVYTQYF. The CDR3 bases are TGTGCCAGCAGCCGGGAGGGGCAGGTCTATACGCAGTATTTT.

This chain links TRBV27 with TRBJ2-7; the match to TRBD1 covers 7 bases. The CDR3 has 13 residues. J gave up 3 bases and V 8 bases, and 7 bases lay outside the gene matches. The germline V gene encodes CDR1 MNHEY and CDR2 SMNVEV (reference sequence). The CDR3 nucleotides read TGTGCCAGCCAGCGACAGGGTATCTACGAGCAGTACTTC. It encodes CASQRQGIYEQYF.

This clonotype has just a few counts. The chain recombines TRBV4-3 with TRBJ2-2; TRBD2 might be the D (5 bases). Trimming cost V 0 bases and J 5 bases, with 10 bases left between them. The CDR3 loop spans 15 amino acids. CDR1 and CDR2 from the germline V gene are LGHNA and YSLEER. DNA for the CDR3: TGCGCCAGCAGCCAAGAGAGGGCGGTTACCGGGGAGCTGTTTTTT. Translation: CASSQERAVTGELFF.

This clonotype was found many times. V is TRBV27 and J is TRBJ1-5; TRBD1 might be the D (5 bases). This CDR3 has 13 amino acids. V was trimmed by 2 bases and J by 5 bases, leaving 7 bases between them. From germline, CDR1 is MNHEY and CDR2 SMNVEV (reference sequence). The CDR3 sequence: CASSLQGDQPQHF. DNA for the CDR3: TGTGCCAGCAGTTTACAGGGAGATCAGCCCCAGCATTTT.

This clonotype was observed at least ten times. The chain combines TRBV12-3 or TRBV12-4 with TRBJ1-1; D gene uncertain. The germline V and J ends were trimmed by 8 bases and 4 bases, with 14 bases remaining between them. The CDR3 covers 13 residues. CDR3: CASSEGSSTEAFF. As DNA, the CDR3 is TGTGCCAGCTCAGAGGGTTCGAGCACTGAAGCTTTCTTT.

This clonotype was seen ten or more times. The V and J genes are TRBV12-3 or TRBV12-4 and TRBJ2-5, with D possibly matching TRBD2 (6 bases). V was trimmed by 4 bases and J by 0 bases, leaving 18 bases between them. This CDR3 comprises 17 residues. The CDR3 DNA follows: TGTGCCAGCAGTTCCCCCCGGGACCGCGGGGACCAAGAGACCCAGTACTTC. Translating it yields CASSSPRDRGDQETQYF.

This clonotype appeared a few times. The chain couples TRBV13 to TRBJ2-1; no reliable D call. The length of the CDR3 is 17 residues. Germline CDR1 and CDR2: PRHDT and FYEKMQ (reference sequence). V shed 2 bases and J shed 5 bases, with 19 bases lying between them. The CDR3: CASSLSPRQDADNEQFF. CDR3 sequence (DNA): TGTGCCAGCAGCTTATCCCCCCGCCAGGACGCCGACAATGAGCAGTTCTTC.

V is TRBV11-2 and J is TRBJ2-1; D is perhaps TRBD2 (6 bases). The CDR3 totals 14 residues. Deletions cut 3 bases from V and 9 bases from J, with 15 bases between. Germline CDR1 SGHAT, CDR2 FQNNGV. This chain's CDR3 is CASSLHGGTSEQFF. CDR3 sequence (DNA): TGTGCCAGCAGCTTGCACGGGGGTACTAGTGAGCAGTTCTTC.

This clonotype occurred a few times. This may stem from a read error, because a much larger clone lies one nucleotide away. The rearrangement links TRBV9 to TRBJ1-1; D not certain. Trimming removed 0 bases from V and 3 bases from J, with 12 bases in between. This CDR3 contains 15 residues. Germline CDR1 is SGDLS and CDR2 is YYNGEE. CDR3 sequence reads: CASSVDSQRDTEAFF. The DNA of the CDR3 is TGTGCCAGCAGCGTAGACAGCCAGAGGGACACTGAAGCTTTCTTT.

The V and J genes are TRBV28 and TRBJ2-4; D is perhaps TRBD2 (6 bases). The CDR3 extends over 12 amino acids. V lost 4 bases and J lost 12, with 13 bases in between. Germline V gene lookup returns CDR1 MDHEN and CDR2 SYDVKM. CDR3: CASSWDSQSQYF. The CDR3 nucleotides are TGTGCCAGCAGTTGGGACTCCCAGAGTCAGTACTTC.

V is TRBV28 and J is TRBJ2-3; D not certain. V gave up 5 bases and J gave up 4 bases, with 19 bases separating them. The CDR3 has 16 residues. Germline loops: CDR1 MDHEN, CDR2 SYDVKM. The CDR3 nucleotides are TGTGCCAGCAGTCCCGGGCCTCCCTGGGTCCCAGATACGCAGTATTTT. The encoded protein is CASSPGPPWVPDTQYF.

The chain employs TRBV30 and TRBJ2-7; D gene ambiguous. The ends were cut back, 3 bases at V and 0 bases at J, with 12 bases in the middle. Germline V gene sequence: CDR1 GTSNPN, CDR2 SVGIG (reference sequence). The CDR3 consists of 14 residues. The CDR3 is CAWRNSLSSYEQYF. In DNA form, the CDR3 reads TGTGCCTGGAGGAACAGTTTAAGCTCCTACGAGCAGTACTTC. The full variable domain, its missing parts supplied by reference TRBV30 and TRBJ2-7, is SQTIHQWPATLVQPVGSPLSLECTVEGTSNPNLYWYRQAAGRGLQLLFYSVGIGQISSEVPQNLSASRPQDRQFILSSKKLLLSDSGFYLCAWRNSLSSYEQYFGPGTRLTVT.

The chain carries TRBV4-3 and TRBJ2-7; a weak D match, TRBD1 (6 bases). The germline V and J ends were trimmed by 1 base and 6 bases, with 16 bases remaining between them. This CDR3 comprises 15 residues. CDR1 and CDR2 from the germline V gene are LGHNA and YSLEER. The DNA for the CDR3 is TGCGCCAGCAGCCAAGCCGCGGACAGTTCCAGCGAGCAGTACTTC. Translating it yields CASSQAADSSSEQYF.

This clonotype was recorded a few times. The rearrangement links TRBV5-4 to TRBJ1-6, with a weak D call TRBD1 (6 bases). Between the trimmed V and J ends, which lost 3 bases and 7 bases, there was a span of 14 bases. The CDR3 is made up of 15 amino acids. Germline assignment: CDR1 SGHNT and CDR2 YYREEE (reference sequence). For the CDR3, the DNA is TGTGCCAGCAGCTGGGACCCGGGGGGCAATTCACCCCTCCACTTT. Protein sequence: CASSWDPGGNSPLHF.

A remark on this clonotype: Just one base apart from a much larger clone, this may be a read error. This chain connects TRBV28 to TRBJ1-5; TRBD1 agrees at 7 bases. The CDR3 covers 15 residues. V was pared by 3 bases and J by 1 base, with 3 bases of the junction left unmatched. From germline, CDR1 is MDHEN and CDR2 SYDVKM. The CDR3 spells CASSFQGVSNQPQHF. CDR3 coding DNA: TGTGCCAGCAGTTTTCAGGGGGTGAGCAATCAGCCCCAGCATTTT.

In this sample, this clonotype turned up once. The junction does not match germline at one end; this may be a read error. The rearrangement links TRBV7-6 to TRBJ2-3; 9 bases are shared with TRBD2. In germline, CDR1 is SGHVS, CDR2 FNYEAQ. This CDR3 is built from 15 residues. The CDR3 nucleotides read TGTGCCAGCAGTCATAGCGGGAGCGGCACAGATACGCAATATTTT. Amino acids: CASSHSGSGTDTQYF.

This sequence joins TRBV6-5 and TRBJ2-1, with TRBD1 identical over 8 bases. This CDR3 contains 15 residues. Germline V CDR1 and CDR2: MNHEY, SVGAGI. Germline trimming cut 7 bases from V and 4 bases from J; bases unmatched to any gene: 9. The CDR3 nucleotides read TGTGCCAGCAATGCTGGACAGGGACTTTACAATGAGCAGTTCTTC. It specifies CASNAGQGLYNEQFF.